This TCR beta chain stems from a study of CD8 T cells in ankylosing spondylitis. Study findings and constraints: Typical of ankylosing spondylitis blood, it appeared, was a TCR beta motif of seven to nine highly homologous variants.

In its sample, this clonotype was seen a few times. Its cognate antigen is unknown. Trimming at V came to 3 bases and at J to 3 bases, leaving 3 bases not matched to a gene. The CDR3 length is 15 residues. Germline V gives CDR1 LGHDT, CDR2 YNNKEL (reference sequence). TCRdb recomputed calls from the 5' RACE reads with MiXCR, one row per CDR3 protein. This table has 220,000 or so distinct CDR3 sequences, 8% to 11% appearing once. Sequencing was done on a sample of blood, either unsorted or a sorted T cell fraction (not recorded which). The TCR comes from a male donor with ankylosing spondylitis or in good health (not recorded which). The chain uses TRBV3-1 and TRBJ1-4, with 8 positions matching TRBD1. This CDR3 reads CASSQRTGPNEKLFF. The CDR3 coding sequence is TGTGCCAGCAGCCAGAGGACAGGGCCTAATGAAAAACTGTTTTTT.